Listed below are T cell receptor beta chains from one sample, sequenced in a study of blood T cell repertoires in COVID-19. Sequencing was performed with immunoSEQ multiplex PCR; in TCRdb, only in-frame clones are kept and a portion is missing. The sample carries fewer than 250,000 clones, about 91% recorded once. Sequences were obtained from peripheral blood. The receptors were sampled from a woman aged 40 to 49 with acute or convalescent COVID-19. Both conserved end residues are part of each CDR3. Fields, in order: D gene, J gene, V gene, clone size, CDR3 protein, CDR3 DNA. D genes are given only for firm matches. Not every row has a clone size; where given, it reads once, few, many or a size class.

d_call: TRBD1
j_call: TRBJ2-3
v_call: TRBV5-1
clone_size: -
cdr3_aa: CASSFRQGTPDTQYF
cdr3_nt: TGCGCCAGCAGCTTTCGACAGGGGACCCCAGATACGCAGTATTTT

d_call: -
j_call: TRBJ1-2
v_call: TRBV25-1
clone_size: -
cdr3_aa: CASSDRGEVYGYTF
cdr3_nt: TGTGCCAGCAGTGACAGGGGAGAAGTCTATGGCTACACCTTC

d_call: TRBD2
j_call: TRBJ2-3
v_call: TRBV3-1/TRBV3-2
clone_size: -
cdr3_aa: CASSQVGVASGGLAWGTDTQYF
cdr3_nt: TGTGCCAGCAGCCAAGTTGGTGTGGCTAGCGGGGGTCTAGCATGGGGCACAGATACGCAGTATTTT

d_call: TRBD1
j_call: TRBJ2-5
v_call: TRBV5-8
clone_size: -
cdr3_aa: CASSLQGALRETQYF
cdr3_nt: TGTGCCAGCAGCTTACAGGGGGCCTTGCGGGAGACCCAGTACTTC

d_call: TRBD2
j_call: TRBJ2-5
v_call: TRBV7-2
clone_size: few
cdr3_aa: CASSWTSGGAQETQYF
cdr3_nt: TGTGCCAGCAGCTGGACTAGCGGGGGGGCCCAAGAGACCCAGTACTTC

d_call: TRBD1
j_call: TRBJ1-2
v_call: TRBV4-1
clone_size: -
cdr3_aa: CASSQDLGQVYGYTF
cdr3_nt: TGCGCCAGCAGCCAAGATCTAGGACAGGTCTATGGCTACACCTTC

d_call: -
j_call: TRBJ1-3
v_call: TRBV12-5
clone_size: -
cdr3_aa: CASVGGGNTIYF
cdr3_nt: TGTGCTAGTGTCGGGGGTGGAAACACCATATATTTT

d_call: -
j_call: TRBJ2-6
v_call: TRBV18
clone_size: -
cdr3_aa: CASSPQGANVLTF
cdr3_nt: TGTGCCAGCTCACCCCAGGGGGCCAACGTCCTGACTTTC

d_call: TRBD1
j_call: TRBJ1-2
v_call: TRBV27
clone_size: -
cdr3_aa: CASTPGQGRRGYTF
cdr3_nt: TGTGCCAGCACTCCGGGACAGGGGCGACGGGGCTACACCTTC

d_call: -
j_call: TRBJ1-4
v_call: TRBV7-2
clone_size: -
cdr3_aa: CASSPPGREKLFF
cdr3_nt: TGTGCCAGCAGCCCGCCGGGGAGGGAAAAACTGTTTTTT

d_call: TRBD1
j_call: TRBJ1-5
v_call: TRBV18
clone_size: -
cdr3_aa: CASSPLSRQGEGNQPQHF
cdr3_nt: TGTGCCAGCTCACCATTGAGTAGACAGGGCGAGGGCAATCAGCCCCAGCATTTT

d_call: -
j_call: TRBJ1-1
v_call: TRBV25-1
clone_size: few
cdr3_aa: CASSEFSAGRERGFF
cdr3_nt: TGTGCCAGCAGTGAATTCTCGGCAGGGCGGGAAAGAGGTTTCTTT

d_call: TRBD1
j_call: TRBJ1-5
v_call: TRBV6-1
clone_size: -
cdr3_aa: CASSGGTGINLFSNQPQHF
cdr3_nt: TGTGCCAGCAGTGGAGGGACAGGGATTAACCTTTTTAGCAATCAGCCCCAGCATTTT

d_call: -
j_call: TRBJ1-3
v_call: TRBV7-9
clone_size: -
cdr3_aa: CASSLEGVINTIYF
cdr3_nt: TGTGCCAGCAGCTTAGAGGGAGTTATAAACACCATATATTTT

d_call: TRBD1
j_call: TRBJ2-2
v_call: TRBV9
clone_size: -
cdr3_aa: CASSGPPGQDIGNTGELFF
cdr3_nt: TGTGCCAGCAGCGGACCTCCGGGACAGGATATCGGGAACACCGGGGAGCTGTTTTTT

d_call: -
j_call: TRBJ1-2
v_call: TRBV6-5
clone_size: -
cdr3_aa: CASTPLGPANYGYTF
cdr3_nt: TGTGCCAGCACCCCTCTGGGGCCCGCTAACTATGGCTACACCTTC

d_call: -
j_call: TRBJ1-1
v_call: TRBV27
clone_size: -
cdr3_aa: CASSLTQNTEAFF
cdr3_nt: TGTGCCAGCAGTTTGACACAGAACACTGAAGCTTTCTTT

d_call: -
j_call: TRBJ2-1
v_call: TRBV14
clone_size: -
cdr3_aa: CASSEKQGSYNEQFF
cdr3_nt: TGTGCCAGCAGTGAAAAGCAGGGTTCCTACAATGAGCAGTTCTTC

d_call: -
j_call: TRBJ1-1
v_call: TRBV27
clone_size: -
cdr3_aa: CASRLTVMNTEAFF
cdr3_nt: TGTGCCAGCAGGCTGACAGTCATGAACACTGAAGCTTTCTTT

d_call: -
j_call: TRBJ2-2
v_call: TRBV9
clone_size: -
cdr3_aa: CASSAWGAGFTGELFF
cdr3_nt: TGTGCCAGCAGCGCGTGGGGCGCGGGGTTCACCGGGGAGCTGTTTTTT

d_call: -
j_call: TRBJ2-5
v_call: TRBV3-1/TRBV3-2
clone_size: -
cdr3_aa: CASSQAGAETQYF
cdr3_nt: TGTGCCAGCAGCCAAGCAGGTGCAGAGACCCAGTACTTC

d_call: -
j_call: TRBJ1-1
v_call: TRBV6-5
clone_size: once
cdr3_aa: CASTPTDRNTEAFF
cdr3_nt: TGTGCCAGCACTCCGACAGACCGGAACACTGAAGCTTTCTTT

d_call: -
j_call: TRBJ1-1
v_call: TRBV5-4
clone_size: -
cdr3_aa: CASIRGGASEAFF
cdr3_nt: TGTGCCAGCATCCGGGGGGGAGCATCTGAAGCTTTCTTT

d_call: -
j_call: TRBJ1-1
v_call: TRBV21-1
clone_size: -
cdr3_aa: CASSRGGTGKNTEAFF
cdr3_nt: TGTGCCAGCAGTAGAGGGGGGACAGGGAAGAACACTGAAGCTTTCTTT

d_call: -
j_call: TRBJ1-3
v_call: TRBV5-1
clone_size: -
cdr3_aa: CASSFGGNTIYF
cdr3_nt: TGCGCCAGCAGCTTCGGGGGAAACACCATATATTTT

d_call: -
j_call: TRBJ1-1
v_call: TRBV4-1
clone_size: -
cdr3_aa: CASSPTGLNTEAFF
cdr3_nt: TGCGCCAGCAGCCCGACAGGTTTGAACACTGAAGCTTTCTTT

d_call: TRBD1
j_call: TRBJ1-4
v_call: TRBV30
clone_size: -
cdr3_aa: CAWSRGAGGTEKLFF
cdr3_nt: TGTGCCTGGAGTCGAGGGGCAGGGGGGACCGAAAAACTGTTTTTT

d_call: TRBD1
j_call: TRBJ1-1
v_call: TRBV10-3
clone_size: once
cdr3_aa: CAISESRQGDTEAFF
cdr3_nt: TGTGCCATCAGTGAGTCTAGGCAGGGGGACACTGAAGCTTTCTTT

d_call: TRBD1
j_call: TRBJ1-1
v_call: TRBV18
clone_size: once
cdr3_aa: CASSPDRAEAFF
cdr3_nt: TGTGCCAGCTCACCAGACAGGGCTGAAGCTTTCTTT

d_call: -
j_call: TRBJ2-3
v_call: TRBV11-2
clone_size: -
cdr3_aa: CASSFFTDTQYF
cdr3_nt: TGTGCCAGCAGCTTCTTCACAGATACGCAGTATTTT

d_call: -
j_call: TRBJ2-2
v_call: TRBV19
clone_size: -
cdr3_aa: CASSIARGAPGELFF
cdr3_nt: TGTGCCAGTAGTATCGCCCGGGGGGCCCCCGGGGAGCTGTTTTTT

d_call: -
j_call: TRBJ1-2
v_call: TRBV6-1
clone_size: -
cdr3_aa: CASSERWGRANYGYTF
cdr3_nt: TGTGCCAGCAGTGAAAGGTGGGGGCGGGCAAACTATGGCTACACCTTC

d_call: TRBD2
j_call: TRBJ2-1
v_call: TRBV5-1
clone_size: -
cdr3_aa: CATREGRSSYNEQFF
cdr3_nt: TGCGCTACGAGGGAGGGCAGAAGCTCCTACAATGAGCAGTTCTTC

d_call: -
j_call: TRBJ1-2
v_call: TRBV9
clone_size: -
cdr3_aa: CASSVGDSLRIYGYTF
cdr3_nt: TGTGCCAGCAGCGTAGGCGATTCACTCAGGATCTATGGCTACACCTTC

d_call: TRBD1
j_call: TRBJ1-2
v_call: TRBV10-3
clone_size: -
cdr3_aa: CAISETPGQGAGGYTF
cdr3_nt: TGTGCCATCAGTGAGACACCGGGACAGGGGGCGGGTGGCTACACCTTC

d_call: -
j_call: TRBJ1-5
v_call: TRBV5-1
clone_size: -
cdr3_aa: CASSPGEGIRGNQPQHF
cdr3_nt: TGCGCCAGCAGCCCCGGGGAGGGGATCAGAGGCAATCAGCCCCAGCATTTT

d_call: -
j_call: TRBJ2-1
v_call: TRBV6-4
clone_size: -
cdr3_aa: CASSDSSSGDYNEQFF
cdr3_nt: TGTGCCAGCAGTGACTCGTCGTCGGGGGACTACAATGAGCAGTTCTTC

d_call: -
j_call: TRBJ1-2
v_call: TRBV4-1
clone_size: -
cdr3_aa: CASSQTTTGNYGYTF
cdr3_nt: TGCGCCAGCAGCCAAACCACGACCGGGAACTATGGCTACACCTTC

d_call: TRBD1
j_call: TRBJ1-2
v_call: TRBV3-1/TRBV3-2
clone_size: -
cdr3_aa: CASSQDRGYTF
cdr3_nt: TGTGCCAGCAGCCAAGACAGGGGGTACACCTTC

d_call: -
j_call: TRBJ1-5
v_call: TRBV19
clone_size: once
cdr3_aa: CASSILRGESNQPQHF
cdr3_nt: TGTGCCAGTAGTATACTGCGGGGCGAGAGCAATCAGCCCCAGCATTTT

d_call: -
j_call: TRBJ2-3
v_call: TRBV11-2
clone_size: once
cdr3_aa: CASSLEVSDTDTQYF
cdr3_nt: TGTGCCAGCAGCTTAGAGGTTTCAGACACAGATACGCAGTATTTT

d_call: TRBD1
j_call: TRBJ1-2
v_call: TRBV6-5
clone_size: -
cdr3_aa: CATWTGTGGYTF
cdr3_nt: TGTGCCACCTGGACAGGGACAGGTGGCTACACCTTC

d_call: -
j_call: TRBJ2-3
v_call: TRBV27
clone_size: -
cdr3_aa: CASSLLGRDTQYF
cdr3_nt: TGTGCCAGCAGTTTACTGGGCAGGGATACGCAGTATTTT

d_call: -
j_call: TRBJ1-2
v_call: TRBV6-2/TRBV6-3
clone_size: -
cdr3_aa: CASSAVGGAKTNYGYTF
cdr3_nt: TGTGCCAGCAGTGCAGTCGGCGGGGCTAAAACCAACTATGGCTACACCTTC

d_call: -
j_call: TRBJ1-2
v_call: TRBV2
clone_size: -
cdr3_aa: CASSEQGLGGYTF
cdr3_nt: TGTGCCAGCAGTGAACAGGGTTTGGGTGGCTACACCTTC

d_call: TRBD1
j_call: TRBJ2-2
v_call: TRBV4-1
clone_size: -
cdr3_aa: CASSPGQINTGELFF
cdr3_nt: TGCGCCAGCAGCCCGGGACAGATTAACACCGGGGAGCTGTTTTTT